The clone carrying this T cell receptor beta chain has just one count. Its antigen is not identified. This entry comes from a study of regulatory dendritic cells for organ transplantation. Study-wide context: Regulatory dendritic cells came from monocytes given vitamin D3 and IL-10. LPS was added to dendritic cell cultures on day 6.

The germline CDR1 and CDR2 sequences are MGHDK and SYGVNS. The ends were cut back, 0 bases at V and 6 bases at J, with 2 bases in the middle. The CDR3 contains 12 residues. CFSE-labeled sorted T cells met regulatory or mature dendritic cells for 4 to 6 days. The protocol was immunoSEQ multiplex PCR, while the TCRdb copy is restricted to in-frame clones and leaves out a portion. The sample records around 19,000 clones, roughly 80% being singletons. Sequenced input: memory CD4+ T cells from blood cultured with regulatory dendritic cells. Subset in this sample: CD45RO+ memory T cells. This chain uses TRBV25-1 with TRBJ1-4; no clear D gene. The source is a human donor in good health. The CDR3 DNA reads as TGTGCCAGCAGTGAATATTATGAAAAACTGTTTTTT. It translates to CASSEYYEKLFF. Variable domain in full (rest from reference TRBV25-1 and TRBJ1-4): EADIYQTPRYLVIGTGKKITLECSQTMGHDKMYWYQQDPGMELHLIHYSYGVNSTEKGDLSSESTVSRIRTEHFPLTLESARPSHTSQYLCASSEYYEKLFFGSGTQLSVL.